The 20 T cell receptor beta chains given below trace back to one sample, sequenced in a study of cytomegalovirus exposure and HLA in healthy donors (TCRdb year 2017). Receptor amplification or capture employed the immunoSEQ multiplex PCR assay. For the multiplex PCR, a mixture combining 60 forward primers for TCR Vbeta segments and 13 reverse primers for TCR Jbeta segments was used. Sourced from immuneACCESS, this table was stored by TCRdb with only in-frame sequences that have V and J called. A share of the clones is absent; for the studies checked, an unresolved V gene accounts for under half, and the remainder has no known explanation. A total of about 130,000 clones appear in this sample, 70% to 80% of them only once. The ten largest account for 1.8% of the sample. Material: PBMCs. The source is a female donor in good health and CMV-seropositive.

This chain connects TRBV6-5 to TRBJ1-2; TRBD1 matches at 8 bases. V shed 0 bases, J shed 4 bases, and the junction held 1 base outside the gene matches. The CDR3 runs 14 residues. Germline-derived CDR1 and CDR2 are MNHEY and SVGAGI. The CDR3 nucleotides are TGTGCCAGCAGTTACTCCACAGGGGGCTATGGCTACACCTTC. Residues: CASSYSTGGYGYTF.

The rearrangement joins TRBV19 to TRBJ2-3; 10 nucleotides line up with TRBD1. Trimming cost V 4 bases and J 4 bases; bases outside gene matches: 14. The CDR3 sequence is 18 residues long. Germline V gene data show CDR1 as LNHDA and CDR2 as SQIVND (reference sequence). The CDR3 spells CASSTTILWDRGPDTQYF. Here the CDR3 DNA reads TGTGCCAGTAGTACTACCATTCTTTGGGACAGGGGTCCAGATACGCAGTATTTT.

The rearrangement joins TRBV25-1 to TRBJ2-1; TRBD2 matches 12 bases. Germline lookup yields CDR1 MGHDK and CDR2 SYGVNS. Unmatched junction bases numbered 6, after V lost 3 bases and J lost 9 bases. This CDR3 spans 15 amino acids. The CDR3 sequence is CASSDPSGRASEQFF. For the CDR3, the DNA is TGTGCCAGCAGTGACCCTAGCGGGAGGGCCTCTGAGCAGTTCTTC.

The rearrangement links TRBV11-2 to TRBJ2-2; the D gene is possibly TRBD1 (6 bases). This CDR3 has 14 residues. Germline V gene lookup returns CDR1 SGHAT and CDR2 FQNNGV. Between the trimmed V and J ends, which lost 5 bases and 6 bases, there was a span of 13 bases. The CDR3 DNA follows: TGTGCCAGCAGCCCACACAGGGCGGCCGGGGAGCTGTTTTTT. Its translation: CASSPHRAAGELFF.

V is TRBV28 and J is TRBJ1-1, with D hard to call. The germline V and J ends were trimmed by 3 bases and 8 bases, with 10 bases remaining between them. The germline CDR1 and CDR2 sequences are MDHEN and SYDVKM. CDR3 length equals 12 residues. CDR3 sequence: CASSLVPEEAFF. The CDR3, as DNA: TGTGCCAGCAGTTTGGTACCGGAGGAAGCTTTCTTT.

Regarding this clone: Sequence at one end of the junction differs from germline and may be a read error. The CDR3 bases are TGTGCCAGCAGTGGGGGACAGGGGGCCCTATTC. Its translation: CASSGGQGALF. The V gene is TRBV2, the J gene TRBJ1-2, with TRBD1 matching 12 bases. CDR1 and CDR2 (germline): SNHLY, FYNNEI. The CDR3 has 11 amino acids. Supplemented by reference TRBV2 and TRBJ1-2, the full variable domain reads EPEVTQTPSHQVTQMGQEVILRCVPISNHLYFYWYRQILGQKVEFLVSFYNNEISEKSEIFDDQFSVERPDGSNFTLKIRSTKLEDSAMYFCASSGGQGALFGSGTRLTVV.

The chain recombines TRBV7-8 with TRBJ2-1; D perhaps matches TRBD2 (5 bases). Germline CDR1 reads SGHVS; CDR2 reads FQNEAQ. Trimming shortened V by 2 bases and J by 2 bases, and 7 bases separated the two germline ends. This CDR3 is built from 14 residues. CDR3 region: CASSLLATYNEQFF. DNA for the CDR3: TGTGCCAGCAGCTTATTAGCGACCTACAATGAGCAGTTCTTC. The full variable domain, completed using reference TRBV7-8 and TRBJ2-1, is GAGVSQSPRYKVAKRGQDVALRCDPISGHVSLFWYQQALGQGPEFLTYFQNEAQLDKSGLPSDRFFAERPEGSVSTLKIQRTQQEDSAVYLCASSLLATYNEQFFGPGTRLTVL.

This CDR3 reads CASSLQGSYEQYF. CDR3 nucleotide sequence: TGTGCCAGCAGTCTGCAGGGTTCGTACGAGCAGTACTTC. This rearrangement joins TRBV25-1 to TRBJ2-7; TRBD1 might be the D (5 bases). The CDR3 consists of 13 residues. V was pared by 5 bases and J by 4 bases, with 12 bases between. CDR1 MGHDK and CDR2 SYGVNS come from the germline V gene.

V gene TRBV10-2 combines with J gene TRBJ2-5; D is uncertain. CDR3 length: 11 amino acids. Per germline, CDR1 WSHSY and CDR2 SAAADI. The germline V and J ends were trimmed by 7 bases and 3 bases, with 6 bases remaining between them. The CDR3 sequence: CASMEKETQYF. The CDR3 DNA is TGCGCCAGCATGGAGAAAGAGACCCAGTACTTC.

The chain combines TRBV15 with TRBJ1-3, with 7 positions matching TRBD1. Looked up from germline, CDR1 is LNHNV and CDR2 is YYDKDF (reference sequence). This CDR3 has 17 residues. J lost 3 bases, V lost 1 base, and 9 bases had no gene match. The DNA of the CDR3 is TGTGCCACCAGCAGAGGTTTAGGGGGCTCGAATGGAAACACCATATATTTT. Protein product: CATSRGLGGSNGNTIYF.

The CDR3 bases are TGTGCCAGCAGCCCAGGACTACTCACAGATACGCAGTATTTT. Its protein is CASSPGLLTDTQYF. The chain recombines TRBV4-2 with TRBJ2-3, with D possibly being TRBD2 (6 bases). CDR1 is LGHNA and CDR2 is YNFKEQ in the germline V gene. Trimming took off 4 bases at V and 2 bases at J, with 10 bases between the two ends. There are 14 residues in the CDR3.

The sample holds a few counts of this clone. The rearrangement uses TRBV7-9 and TRBJ2-7, with D tentatively TRBD2 (5 bases). The CDR3 covers 13 residues. The germline CDR1 and CDR2 sequences are SEHNR and FQNEAQ (reference sequence). V was pared by 7 bases and J by 5 bases, with 15 bases between. CDR3 DNA sequence: TGTGCCAGCACCCCCCCGGAGGTCGACGAGCAGTACTTC. Residues: CASTPPEVDEQYF.

CDR3: CASSFAGSYQPQHF. In DNA, the CDR3 is TGTGCCAGCAGTTTCGCAGGTTCTTATCAGCCCCAGCATTTT. The chain employs TRBV28 and TRBJ1-5, with no clear D. V was trimmed by 3 bases and J by 5 bases, leaving 11 bases between them. CDR3 length: 14 residues. From germline, CDR1 is MDHEN and CDR2 SYDVKM.

V usage is TRBV29-1 and J usage is TRBJ2-3, with 9 bases fitting TRBD1. The CDR3 sequence is 14 residues long. Germline assignment: CDR1 SQVTM and CDR2 ANQGSEA. The ends lost 7 bases at V and 1 base at J; junction bases unmatched: 6. This chain's CDR3 is CSGLRDRGTDTQYF. For the CDR3, the DNA is TGCAGCGGCCTCCGGGACAGGGGCACAGATACGCAGTATTTT.

For this clone: The junction does not match germline at one end; this may be a read error. The chain recombines TRBV13 with TRBJ1-1; TRBD1 aligns across 7 bases. From germline, CDR1 is PRHDT and CDR2 FYEKMQ (reference sequence). The CDR3 contains 12 residues. Here the CDR3 reads CASSLGEGAAFF. CDR3 DNA sequence: TGTGCCAGCAGCCTAGGGGAGGGGGCGGCTTTCTTT.

The V call is TRBV5-1, the J call TRBJ2-3, with D hard to call. V was pared by 4 bases and J by 4 bases, with 16 bases between. This CDR3 is built from 15 residues. Germline-derived CDR1 and CDR2 are SGHRS and YFSETQ. The chain's CDR3 is CASSLGSPQADTQYF. CDR3 in DNA: TGCGCCAGCAGCCTGGGTAGCCCCCAAGCAGATACGCAGTATTTT.

J is TRBJ2-7 and V is TRBV15, with 10 bases identical to TRBD1. V dropped 7 bases and J dropped 0; count of bases not matched to a gene: 6. The CDR3 consists of 15 residues. Germline V lookup: CDR1 LNHNV, CDR2 YYDKDF (reference sequence). This CDR3 is CATKRGTGVSYEQYF. CDR3 DNA sequence: TGTGCCACCAAAAGGGGGACAGGGGTCTCCTACGAGCAGTACTTC.

The chain combines TRBV6-1 with TRBJ2-1; 7 positions match TRBD2. The CDR3 is made up of 13 amino acids. The germline V gene encodes CDR1 MNHNS and CDR2 SASEGT. V shed 4 bases, J shed 8 bases, and the junction held 5 bases outside the gene matches. In DNA, the CDR3 is TGTGCCAGCAGTGTAATGGGGGGGGATGAGCAGTTCTTC. As protein: CASSVMGGDEQFF.

The chain is built from TRBV7-8 and TRBJ2-3; D possibly corresponds to TRBD2 (6 bases). The germline V gene encodes CDR1 SGHVS and CDR2 FQNEAQ. V was shortened by 2 bases and J by 6 bases, with 15 bases between the two germline ends. The CDR3 covers 15 residues. The CDR3: CASSLSGGWGDTQYF. The CDR3 nucleotides read TGTGCCAGCAGCTTAAGTGGGGGGTGGGGGGATACGCAGTATTTT.

The chain links TRBV6-5 to TRBJ2-7, with TRBD1 as a possible D gene (5 bases). Deletions cut 6 bases from V and 6 bases from J, with 21 bases between. The CDR3 loop spans 15 amino acids. Per the germline V gene, CDR1 is MNHEY and CDR2 is SVGAGI. The CDR3 DNA sequence: TGTGCCAGCAGAAAGGCCCAGGGTTTTCCTAGCGAGCAGTACTTC. This sequence encodes CASRKAQGFPSEQYF.